The TCR beta chain described here comes from a study of glioma-infiltrating T cells after dendritic cell vaccination. Germline-derived CDR1 and CDR2 are SGHDT and YYEEEE. V shed 6 bases, J shed 5 bases, and the junction held 8 bases outside the gene matches. The CDR3 is made up of 15 amino acids. The study's findings and limits: Complete blood and tumor specimen sets were limited to few patients.

Up to 2 ug genomic DNA was used for TCRB CDR3 amplification. The primer mix had 60 V beta and 13 J beta primers. Using immunoSEQ multiplex PCR, the repertoire was profiled, and TCRdb retains in-frame clones only, with some absent. The sample has 65,000 to 90,000 clones; almost 85% are singletons. As regards this clone: Its specificity is unknown.

Isocitrate dehydrogenase mutation was absent in all glioblastoma patients. The V and J genes are TRBV5-6 and TRBJ2-5; 12 nucleotides agree with TRBD2. The TCR originated in a human donor with glioblastoma. The input for sequencing was blood, taken before dendritic cell vaccination. The CDR3 loop reads CASTFILAGGETQYF. As DNA, the CDR3 is TGTGCCAGCACCTTCATACTAGCGGGAGGCGAGACCCAGTACTTC.